This T cell receptor (beta chain) is from a study of OX40 agonist ivuxolimab in advanced cancers. Overall study context: Of mixed ages from about 20 to 80 and averaging about 60 years, the group was 65% to 85% male.

Study-level results: Normalized T-cell clonal expansion was also low in some nonresponders. It was not determined which antigens were specifically recognized by the peripheral T cells that had undergone clonal expansion. More expanded clones were seen, on average, in CD8+ T cells than in CD4+.

V was shortened by 8 bases and J by 4 bases, with 8 bases between the two germline ends. CDR1 and CDR2 from the germline V gene are MNHEY and SMNVEV (reference sequence). The CDR3 length is 11 residues. TCRdb keeps only in-frame clones here, not all; method: immunoSEQ multiplex PCR. This sample carries about 25,000 clones, 70% to 90% of them seen once, and the ten largest clones take around 16%. This clone was counted only a few times. Its antigen is not identified. The sequencing used CD4+ or CD8+ T cells sorted from blood, collected in a trial of the OX40 agonist ivuxolimab. The chain links TRBV27 to TRBJ1-2; TRBD1 is a possible D gene (5 bases). This TCR was recovered from an adult with an advanced solid tumor such as melanoma, head and neck, liver or kidney cancer. CDR3 residues: CASSGPYGYTF. The DNA for the CDR3 is TGTGCCAGCTCGGGACCCTATGGCTACACCTTC.